This paragraph reports one TCR beta chain. With V trimmed by 4 bases and J by 6 bases, 8 bases remained unmatched. The CDR3 consists of 14 residues. Germline CDR1 is SGDLS and CDR2 is YYNGEE. The data stem from a study of blood T cells in healthy people across ages. The authors isolated at least 7 million PBMCs per sample. The second PCR ran roughly 6 to 11 cycles with a sample-barcoded 5' primer and J-beta primers. The template-switch adaptor was a 5' adaptor with 12 random nucleotides. It tagged each cDNA molecule. One entry per CDR3 protein, called by TCRdb with MiXCR from the 5' RACE reads. Of about 570,000 distinct CDR3 sequences listed, approximately 25% were seen once; the top ten hold around a sixth.

The clonotype was recovered from a woman in her 70s in good health. The source material was blood. The rearrangement joins TRBV9 to TRBJ2-7; TRBD1 matches 9 bases. The CDR3 nucleotides are TGTGCCAGCAGCCCCGGGACAGGGACCTCCGAGCAGTACTTC. Translated: CASSPGTGTSEQYF.